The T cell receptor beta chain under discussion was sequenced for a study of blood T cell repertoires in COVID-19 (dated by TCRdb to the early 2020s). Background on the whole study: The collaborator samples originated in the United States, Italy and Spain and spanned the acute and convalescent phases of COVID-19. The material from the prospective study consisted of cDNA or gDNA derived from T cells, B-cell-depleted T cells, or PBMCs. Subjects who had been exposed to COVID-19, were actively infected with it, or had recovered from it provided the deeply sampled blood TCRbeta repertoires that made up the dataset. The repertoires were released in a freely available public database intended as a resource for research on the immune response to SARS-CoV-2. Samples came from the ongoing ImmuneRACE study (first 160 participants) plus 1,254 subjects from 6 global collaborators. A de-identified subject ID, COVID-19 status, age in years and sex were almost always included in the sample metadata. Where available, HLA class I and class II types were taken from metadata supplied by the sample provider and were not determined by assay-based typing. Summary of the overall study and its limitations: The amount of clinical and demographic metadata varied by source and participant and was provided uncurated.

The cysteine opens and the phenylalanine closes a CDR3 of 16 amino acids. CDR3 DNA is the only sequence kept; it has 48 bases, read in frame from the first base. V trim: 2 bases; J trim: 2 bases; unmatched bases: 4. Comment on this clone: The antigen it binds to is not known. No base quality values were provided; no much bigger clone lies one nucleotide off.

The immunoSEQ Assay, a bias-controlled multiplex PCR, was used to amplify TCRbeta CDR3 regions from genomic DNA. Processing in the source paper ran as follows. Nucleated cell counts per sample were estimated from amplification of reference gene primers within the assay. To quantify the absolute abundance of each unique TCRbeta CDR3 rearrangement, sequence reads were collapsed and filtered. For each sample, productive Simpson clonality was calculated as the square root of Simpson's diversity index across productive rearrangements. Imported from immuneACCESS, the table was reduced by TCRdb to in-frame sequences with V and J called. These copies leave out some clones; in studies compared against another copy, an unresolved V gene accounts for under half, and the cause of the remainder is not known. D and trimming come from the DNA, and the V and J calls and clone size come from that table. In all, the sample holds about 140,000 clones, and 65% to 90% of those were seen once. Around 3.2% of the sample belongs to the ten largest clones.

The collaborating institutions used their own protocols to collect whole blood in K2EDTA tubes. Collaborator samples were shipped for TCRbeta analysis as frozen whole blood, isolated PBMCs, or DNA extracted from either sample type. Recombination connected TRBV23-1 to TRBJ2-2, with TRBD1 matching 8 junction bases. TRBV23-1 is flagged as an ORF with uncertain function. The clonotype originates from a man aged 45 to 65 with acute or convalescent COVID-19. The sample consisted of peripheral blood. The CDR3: CASSQATGDNTGELFF. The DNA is TGCGCCAGCAGTCAAGCGACAGGGGACAACACCGGGGAGCTGTTTTTT.